This T cell receptor (beta chain) was captured in a study of blood T cells in healthy people across ages. This clonotype was counted only a few times. What it binds is not known. Primers used in a second PCR of about 7 to 12 cycles were a sample-barcoded 5' primer and a J-beta primer mix. TCRdb redid the calling of the 5' RACE reads with MiXCR, one entry per CDR3 protein. The sample shows about 1,400,000 distinct CDR3 sequences, almost 60% of them seen only once. The germline V gene has CDR1 MGHDK and CDR2 SYGVNS. The V and J ends lost 3 bases and 1 base respectively, with 17 bases between them. This CDR3 is 17 amino acids long. Findings of the study overall: Researchers report that TCR beta diversity correlated strongly with naive T cell percentage.

Each donor's blood draw was around 10 milliliters of peripheral blood. The source material was blood. This chain links TRBV25-1 with TRBJ2-3, with D perhaps TRBD2 (5 bases). This TCR was recovered from a man aged 18-30 years in good health. The CDR3 loop reads CASSDPRGPFGTDTQYF. In DNA form, the CDR3 reads TGTGCCAGCAGTGATCCCCGCGGGCCATTCGGCACAGATACGCAGTATTTT.